Listed here are 14 T cell receptor beta chains from one sample, sequenced in a study of Ad26.COV2.S vaccination and SARS-CoV-2 variants. The treatment denotes: some 19 received Ad26.COV2.S at low or high dose, single or two shots; about 5 received placebo; per-sample allocation not given. Samples analyzed were those drawn on day 63 after the first vaccine or placebo injection. Produced via immunoSEQ multiplex PCR; TCRdb's table is partial and in-frame only. Among 300,000 to 400,000 clones, more than 85% were seen once, and the ten largest hold 5%. The specimen was peripheral blood, collected in a trial of Ad26.COV2.S vaccine versus placebo. Receptor source: a person between 18 and 65 years old who received the Ad26.COV2.S COVID-19 vaccine or a placebo.

CDR3 sequence (DNA): TGTGCCAGCAGTCGATCAACTAGGCGGACCGGGGAGCTGTTTTTT. Its protein is CASSRSTRRTGELFF. This chain joins TRBV27 and TRBJ2-2, with a weak D call TRBD2 (5 bases). Germline V lookup: CDR1 MNHEY, CDR2 SMNVEV (reference sequence). This CDR3 comprises 15 residues. Trimming left V 5 bases short and J 5 bases short, with 15 bases between.

This clone was detected once. The chain joins TRBV30 to TRBJ2-1; 8 bases are a match to TRBD1. The CDR3 runs to 14 residues. V lost 5 bases to trimming and J lost 3 bases; unmatched junction nucleotides: 6. CDR1 is GTSNPN and CDR2 is SVGIG in the germline V gene (reference sequence). The CDR3 DNA reads as TGTGCCTGGGCCAACAGGGGGAGCTACAATGAGCAGTTCTTC. It translates to CAWANRGSYNEQFF.

CDR3 protein: CASSFTSAETQYF. DNA for the CDR3: TGTGCCAGCAGCTTCACTAGCGCCGAGACCCAGTACTTC. The chain is built from TRBV7-2 and TRBJ2-5; 7 nucleotides align to TRBD2. J was trimmed by 5 bases and V by 3 bases; bases with no gene match: 3. The CDR3 totals 13 residues. CDR1 and CDR2 (germline): SGHTA, FQGNSA.

The chain combines TRBV15 with TRBJ2-6; TRBD2 is a possible D gene (6 bases). Trimming shortened V by 8 bases and J by 0 bases, and 8 bases separated the two germline ends. In germline, CDR1 is LNHNV, CDR2 YYDKDF (reference sequence). The CDR3 is 14 residues long. DNA of the CDR3: TGTGCCACCCGGCGGGACTCTGGGGCCAACGTCCTGACTTTC. It is translated as CATRRDSGANVLTF.

The rearrangement joins TRBV7-9 to TRBJ2-1, with D possibly matching TRBD1 (5 bases). Germline values: CDR1 SEHNR, CDR2 FQNEAQ (reference sequence). This CDR3 comprises 12 residues. The ends were cut back, 5 bases at V and 8 bases at J, with 10 bases in the middle. CDR3 in DNA: TGTGCCAGCAGCGGCAGGGTACATGAGCAGTTCTTC. It codes for CASSGRVHEQFF.

On this clone itself: Germline is not matched at one junction end, which may reflect a read error. This sequence joins TRBV19 and TRBJ2-4; no firm D call. The germline CDR1 and CDR2 sequences are LNHDA and SQIVND (reference sequence). The CDR3 has 15 residues. CDR3 coding DNA: TGTGCCAGTAGTATCCCGTCAGGCGCCAAGAACATTCAGTACTTC. This translates into CASSIPSGAKNIQYF.

The chain carries TRBV3-1 (or the pseudogene TRBV3-2) and TRBJ2-4; TRBD2 agrees at 11 bases. The CDR3 sequence is 19 residues long. CDR1 and CDR2 from the germline V gene are LGHDT and YNNKEL (reference sequence). V shed 0 bases and J 0 bases; nucleotides not matched to a gene: 7. CDR3 sequence: CASSQDDSGRALAKNIQYF. CDR3 coding DNA: TGTGCCAGCAGCCAAGATGATAGCGGGAGGGCCCTAGCCAAAAACATTCAGTACTTC.

A single count supports this clone. The chain has TRBV4-1 and TRBJ2-7; no definite D call. Between the trimmed V and J ends, which lost 0 bases and 3 bases, there was a span of 3 bases. The CDR3 has 12 residues. From germline, CDR1 is MGHRA and CDR2 YSYEKL. The CDR3, as DNA: TGCGCCAGCAGCCAAGATAACTACGAGCAGTACTTC. This codes for CASSQDNYEQYF.

This chain joins TRBV6-5 and TRBJ2-2; D unresolved. The CDR3 has 12 residues. The V end lost 5 bases, the J end lost 7 bases, and 8 bases lay between the germline ends. Per germline, CDR1 MNHEY and CDR2 SVGAGI. The CDR3 DNA follows: TGTGCCAGCAGTAATGACGTCGGGGAGCTGTTTTTT. The encoded protein is CASSNDVGELFF.

J is TRBJ1-6 and V is TRBV19; TRBD1 aligns across 7 bases. The germline V gene encodes CDR1 LNHDA and CDR2 SQIVND (reference sequence). The CDR3 contains 14 residues. The trim removed 4 bases at V and 11 bases at J, leaving 8 bases unmatched. The CDR3 sequence: CASSTPGQSTPLHF. The CDR3, as DNA: TGTGCCAGTAGTACGCCGGGACAGAGTACACCCCTCCACTTT.

The chain carries TRBV6-1 and TRBJ2-2; 7 nucleotides match TRBD2. Unmatched junction bases numbered 5, after V lost 4 bases and J lost 0 bases. The CDR3 is 16 amino acids. The germline CDR1 and CDR2 sequences are MNHNS and SASEGT. The CDR3 loop reads CASSGQGLTNTGELFF. For the CDR3, the DNA is TGTGCCAGCAGTGGGCAGGGACTAACGAACACCGGGGAGCTGTTTTTT.

The rearrangement uses TRBV7-2 and TRBJ1-2; unclear D gene. Deletions cut 6 bases from V and 0 bases from J, with 23 bases between. The CDR3 is made up of 18 amino acids. The germline V gene has CDR1 SGHTA and CDR2 FQGNSA. As DNA, the CDR3 is TGTGCCAGCAGTCCCCATAAGATCGGAGGGCAAGCTAACTATGGCTACACCTTC. The encoded protein is CASSPHKIGGQANYGYTF.

The chain links TRBV7-9 to TRBJ1-4, with D hard to call. Germline CDR1 reads SEHNR; CDR2 reads FQNEAQ (reference sequence). V shed 5 bases and J shed 0 bases, with 7 bases lying between them. CDR3 length: 14 residues. The CDR3 reads CASSNSATNEKLFF. The CDR3 coding sequence is TGTGCCAGCAGCAACAGTGCAACTAATGAAAAACTGTTTTTT.

The chain carries TRBV4-1 and TRBJ1-4, with 8 bases fitting TRBD1. CDR1 is MGHRA and CDR2 is YSYEKL in the germline V gene. The V gene end was trimmed by 2 bases and the J gene end by 4 bases; junction bases not matched to a gene: 9. CDR3 length equals 17 residues. The CDR3 DNA reads TGCGCCAGCAGCCAAAGAGAGCAGGGGGCGAATAATGAAAAACTGTTTTTT. Translating gives CASSQREQGANNEKLFF.